The 3 T cell receptor beta chains below were found in one sample sequenced in a study of blood T cell repertoires in COVID-19. Sequencing used immunoSEQ multiplex PCR; TCRdb keeps in-frame clones, though not all of them. The table has hundreds of thousands of clones, over 75% seen once. Sequenced input: PBMCs or T cells enriched from blood (not recorded which). The receptor set was obtained from a young man with acute COVID-19.

The J gene is TRBJ1-3, the V gene TRBV11-2; D ambiguous. The CDR3 totals 14 residues. V lost 5 bases to trimming and J lost 0 bases, with 8 bases between them. Germline V CDR1 and CDR2: SGHAT, FQNNGV. The CDR3 region has the DNA TGTGCCAGCAGCCTAGCCATCTCTGGAAACACCATATATTTT. Protein product: CASSLAISGNTIYF.

CDR3 sequence: CASRPYRGQGNTEAFF. In DNA, the CDR3 is TGTGCCAGCAGACCCTACAGGGGGCAGGGGAACACTGAAGCTTTCTTT. The genes are TRBV27 and TRBJ1-1, with 9 positions matching TRBD1. The CDR3 extends over 16 amino acids. Germline CDR1 reads MNHEY; CDR2 reads SMNVEV (reference sequence). The V and J ends lost 6 bases and 1 base, in that order; junction bases with no gene match: 9.

This clone was observed many times. V and J are TRBV30 and TRBJ1-2; D remains ambiguous. The CDR3 has 14 amino acids. Germline CDR1 and CDR2: GTSNPN and SVGIG (reference sequence). The germline V and J ends were trimmed by 0 bases and 0 bases, with 8 bases remaining between them. CDR3 sequence reads: CAWSVHQANYGYTF. The CDR3 DNA is TGTGCCTGGAGTGTACATCAAGCTAACTATGGCTACACCTTC.